This T cell receptor (beta chain) appears in the sequencing data of a study of radiation and T cells in renal cell carcinoma. Findings and limits, study-wide: Pretreatment tumor biopsies were lacking, so baseline clonotypes are unknown.

Turning to this clone: Its antigen is currently unknown.

CDR3 length: 16 amino acids. With V trimmed by 2 bases and J by 3 bases, 5 bases remained unmatched. Germline lookup yields CDR1 MDHEN and CDR2 SYDVKM. The method was immunoSEQ multiplex PCR; TCRdb's version includes in-frame clones alone and lacks a portion of them. The repertoire holds 100,000 to 150,000 clones, with 88% as singletons. Time point meaning: blood 2 weeks post-SBRT. Sample treatment: 15 Gy SBRT to primary tumor, nephrectomy 4 weeks later. Blood was sampled at baseline, 2 weeks and 4 weeks after SBRT. Specimen: blood, collected from a patient whose treatment included radiotherapy and nephrectomy. The sequence derives from a woman in her sixties or seventies with renal cell carcinoma. The genes are TRBV28 and TRBJ1-5; 9 nucleotides agree with TRBD1. CDR3: CASSLNRGRNNQPQHF. As DNA, the CDR3 is TGTGCCAGCAGTTTAAACAGGGGGCGGAACAATCAGCCCCAGCATTTT.